This T cell receptor (beta chain) was sequenced for a study of shared T cell receptors in the human thymus. Produced via immunoSEQ multiplex PCR; TCRdb's table is partial and in-frame only. The table shows approximately 660,000 clones, with around 89% occurring only once. This clone was detected only once. Trimming removed 1 base from V and 0 bases from J; junction bases left unmatched: 17. Germline V lookup: CDR1 KGHSH, CDR2 LQKENI. There are 21 residues in the CDR3. These records were also assigned to another study, of human thymus T cells. Per that study: In corrective heart surgery, resections were taken, and these provided the thymus tissue.

Sequenced material: thymocytes. The origin of this receptor is a boy less than two years old with a congenital heart defect. The J gene is TRBJ2-1, the V gene TRBV18; 8 nucleotides line up with TRBD2. The CDR3 region is CASSPRFPGGPGGSSYNEQFF. The DNA of the CDR3 is TGTGCCAGCTCACCACGGTTCCCGGGAGGGCCTGGTGGGAGCTCCTACAATGAGCAGTTCTTC. The full variable domain, its missing parts supplied by reference TRBV18 and TRBJ2-1, is NAGVMQNPRHLVRRRGQEARLRCSPMKGHSHVYWYRQLPEEGLKFMVYLQKENIIDESGMPKERFSAEFPKEGPSILRIQQVVRGDSAAYFCASSPRFPGGPGGSSYNEQFFGPGTRLTVL.